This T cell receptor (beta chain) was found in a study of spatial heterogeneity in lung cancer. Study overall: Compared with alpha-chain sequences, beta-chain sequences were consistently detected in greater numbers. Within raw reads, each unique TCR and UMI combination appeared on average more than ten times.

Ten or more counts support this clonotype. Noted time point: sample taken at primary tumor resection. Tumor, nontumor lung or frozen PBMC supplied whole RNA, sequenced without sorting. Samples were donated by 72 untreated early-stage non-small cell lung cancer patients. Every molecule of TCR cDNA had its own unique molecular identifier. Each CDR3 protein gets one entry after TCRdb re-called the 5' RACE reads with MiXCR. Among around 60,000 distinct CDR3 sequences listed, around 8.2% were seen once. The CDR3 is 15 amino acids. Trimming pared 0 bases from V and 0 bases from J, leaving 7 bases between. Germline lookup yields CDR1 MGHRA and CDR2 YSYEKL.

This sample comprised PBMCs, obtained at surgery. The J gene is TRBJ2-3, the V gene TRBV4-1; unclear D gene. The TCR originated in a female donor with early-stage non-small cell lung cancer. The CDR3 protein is CASSQDVSSTDTQYF. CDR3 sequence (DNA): TGCGCCAGCAGCCAAGATGTGTCTAGCACAGATACGCAGTATTTT.